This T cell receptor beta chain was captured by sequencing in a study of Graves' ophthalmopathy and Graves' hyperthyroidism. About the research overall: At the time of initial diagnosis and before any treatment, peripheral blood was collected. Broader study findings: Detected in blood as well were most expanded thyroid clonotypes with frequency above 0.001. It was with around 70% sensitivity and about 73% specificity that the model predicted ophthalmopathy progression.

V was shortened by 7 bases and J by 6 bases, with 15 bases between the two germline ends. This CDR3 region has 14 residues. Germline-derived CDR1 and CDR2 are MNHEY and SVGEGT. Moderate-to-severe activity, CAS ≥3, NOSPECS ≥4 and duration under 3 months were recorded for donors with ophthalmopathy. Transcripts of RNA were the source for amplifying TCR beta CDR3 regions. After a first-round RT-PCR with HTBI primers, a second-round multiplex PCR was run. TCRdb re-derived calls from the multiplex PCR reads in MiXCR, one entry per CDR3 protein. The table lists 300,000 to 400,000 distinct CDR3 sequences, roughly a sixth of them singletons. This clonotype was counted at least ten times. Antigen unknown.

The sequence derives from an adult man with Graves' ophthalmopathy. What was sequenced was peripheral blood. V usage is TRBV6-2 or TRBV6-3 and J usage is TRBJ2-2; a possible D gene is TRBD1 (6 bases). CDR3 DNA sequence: TGTGCCAGCACCGCCCGACAGGTTGCCGGGGAGCTGTTTTTT. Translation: CASTARQVAGELFF.